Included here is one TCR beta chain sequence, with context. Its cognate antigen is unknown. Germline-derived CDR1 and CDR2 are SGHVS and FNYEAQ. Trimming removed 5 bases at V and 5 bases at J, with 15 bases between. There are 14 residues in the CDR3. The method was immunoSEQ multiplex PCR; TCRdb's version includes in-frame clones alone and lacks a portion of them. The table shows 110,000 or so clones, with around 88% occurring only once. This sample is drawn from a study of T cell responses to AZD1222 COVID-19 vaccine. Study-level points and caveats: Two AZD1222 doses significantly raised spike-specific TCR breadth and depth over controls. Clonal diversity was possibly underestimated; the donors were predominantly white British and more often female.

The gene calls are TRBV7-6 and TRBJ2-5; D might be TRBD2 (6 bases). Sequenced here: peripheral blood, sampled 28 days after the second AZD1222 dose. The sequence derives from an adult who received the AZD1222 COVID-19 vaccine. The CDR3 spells CASSPDGGRETQYF. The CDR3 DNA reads TGTGCCAGCAGCCCTGACGGTGGGAGGGAGACCCAGTACTTC.